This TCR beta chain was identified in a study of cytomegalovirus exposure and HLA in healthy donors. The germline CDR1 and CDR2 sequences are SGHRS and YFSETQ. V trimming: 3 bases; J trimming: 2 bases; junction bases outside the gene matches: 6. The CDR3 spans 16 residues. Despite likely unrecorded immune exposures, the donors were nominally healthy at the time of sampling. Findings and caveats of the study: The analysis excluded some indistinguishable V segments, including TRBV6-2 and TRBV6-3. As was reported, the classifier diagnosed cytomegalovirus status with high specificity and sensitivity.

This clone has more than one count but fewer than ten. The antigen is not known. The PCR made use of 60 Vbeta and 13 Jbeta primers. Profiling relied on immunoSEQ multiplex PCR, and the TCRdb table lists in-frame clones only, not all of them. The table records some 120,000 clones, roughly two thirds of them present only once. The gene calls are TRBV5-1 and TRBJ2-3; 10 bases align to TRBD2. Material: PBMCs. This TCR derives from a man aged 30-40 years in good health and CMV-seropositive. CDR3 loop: CASSSQGLAPTDTQYF. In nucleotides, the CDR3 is TGCGCCAGCAGCTCCCAGGGACTAGCGCCCACAGATACGCAGTATTTT.